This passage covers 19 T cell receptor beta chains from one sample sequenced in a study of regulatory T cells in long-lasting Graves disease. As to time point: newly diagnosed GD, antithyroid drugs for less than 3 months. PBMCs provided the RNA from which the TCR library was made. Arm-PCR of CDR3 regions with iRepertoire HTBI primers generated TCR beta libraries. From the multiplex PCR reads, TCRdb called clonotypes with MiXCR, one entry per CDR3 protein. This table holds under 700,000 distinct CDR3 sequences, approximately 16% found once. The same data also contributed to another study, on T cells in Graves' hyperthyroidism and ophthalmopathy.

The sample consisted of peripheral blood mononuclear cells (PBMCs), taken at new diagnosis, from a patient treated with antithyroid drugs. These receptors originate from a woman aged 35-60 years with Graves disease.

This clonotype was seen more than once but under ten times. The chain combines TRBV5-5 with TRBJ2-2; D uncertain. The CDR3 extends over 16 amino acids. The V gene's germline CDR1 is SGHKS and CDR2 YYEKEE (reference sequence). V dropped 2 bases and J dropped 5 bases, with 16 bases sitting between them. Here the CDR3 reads CASSFYSGLGTGELFF. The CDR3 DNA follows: TGTGCCAGCAGCTTTTATAGTGGGCTCGGAACCGGGGAGCTGTTTTTT. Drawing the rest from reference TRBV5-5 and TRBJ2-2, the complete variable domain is DAGVTQSPTHLIKTRGQQVTLRCSPISGHKSVSWYQQVLGQGPQFIFQYYEKEERGRGNFPDRFSARQFPNYSSELNVNALLLGDSALYLCASSFYSGLGTGELFFGEGSRLTVL.

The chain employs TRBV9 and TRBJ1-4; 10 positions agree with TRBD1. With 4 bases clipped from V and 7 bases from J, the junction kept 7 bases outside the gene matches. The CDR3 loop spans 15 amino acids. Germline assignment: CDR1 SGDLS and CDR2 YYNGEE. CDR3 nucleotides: TGTGCCAGCAGCTCAGGGACAGGGGCGTCTGAAAAACTGTTTTTT. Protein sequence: CASSSGTGASEKLFF. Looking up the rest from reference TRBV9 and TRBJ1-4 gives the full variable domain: DSGVTQTPKHLITATGQRVTLRCSPRSGDLSVYWYQQSLDQGLQFLIQYYNGEERAKGNILERFSAQQFPDLHSELNLSSLELGDSALYFCASSSGTGASEKLFFGSGTQLSVL.

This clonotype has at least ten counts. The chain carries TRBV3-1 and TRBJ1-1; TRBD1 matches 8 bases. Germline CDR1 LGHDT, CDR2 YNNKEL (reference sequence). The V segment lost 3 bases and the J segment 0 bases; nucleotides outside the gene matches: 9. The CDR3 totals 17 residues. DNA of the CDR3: TGTGCCAGCAGCCACAACAGGGGGGCACCCTTGAACACTGAAGCTTTCTTT. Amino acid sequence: CASSHNRGAPLNTEAFF.

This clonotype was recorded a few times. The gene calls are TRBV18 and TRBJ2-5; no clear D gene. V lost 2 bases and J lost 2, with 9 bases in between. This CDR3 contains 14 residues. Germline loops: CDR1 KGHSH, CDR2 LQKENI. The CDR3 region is CASSPTMTQETQYF. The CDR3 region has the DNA TGTGCCAGCTCACCAACTATGACACAAGAGACCCAGTACTTC.

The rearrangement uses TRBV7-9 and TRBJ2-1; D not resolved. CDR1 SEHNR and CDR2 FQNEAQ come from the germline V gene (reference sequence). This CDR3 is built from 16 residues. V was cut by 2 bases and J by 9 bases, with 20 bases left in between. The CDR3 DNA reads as TGTGCCAGCAGCTTACGGTGGTTAGAATCCCCCACTGAGCAGTTCTTC. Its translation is CASSLRWLESPTEQFF.

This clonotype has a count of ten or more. The CDR3 is CASSSSPTPNEKLFF. The CDR3 DNA reads as TGTGCCAGCAGCTCTTCTCCAACGCCTAATGAAAAACTGTTTTTT. The chain is built from TRBV7-8 and TRBJ1-4, with D uncertain. This CDR3 has 15 residues. The V end was cut by 4 bases, the J end by 3 bases, with 12 bases between. In germline, CDR1 is SGHVS, CDR2 FQNEAQ.

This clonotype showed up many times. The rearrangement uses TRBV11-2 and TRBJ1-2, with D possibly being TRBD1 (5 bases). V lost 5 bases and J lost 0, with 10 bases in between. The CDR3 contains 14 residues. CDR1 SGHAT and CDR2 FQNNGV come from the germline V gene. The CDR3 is CASSLQGANYGYTF. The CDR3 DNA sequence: TGTGCCAGCAGCCTCCAGGGAGCTAACTATGGCTACACCTTC.

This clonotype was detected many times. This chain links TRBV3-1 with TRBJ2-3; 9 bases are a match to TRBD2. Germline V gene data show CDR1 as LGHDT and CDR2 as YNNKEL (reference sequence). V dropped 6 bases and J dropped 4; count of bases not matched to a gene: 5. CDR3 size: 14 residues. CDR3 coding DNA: TGTGCCAGCAGATCTCGCGGGGGGGCAGATACGCAGTATTTT. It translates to CASRSRGGADTQYF.

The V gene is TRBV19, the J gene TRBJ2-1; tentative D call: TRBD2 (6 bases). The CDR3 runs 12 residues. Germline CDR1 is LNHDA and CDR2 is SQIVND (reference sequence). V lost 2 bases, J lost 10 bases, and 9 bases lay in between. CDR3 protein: CASSILGREQFF. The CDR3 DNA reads TGTGCCAGTAGTATATTGGGGAGGGAGCAGTTCTTC.

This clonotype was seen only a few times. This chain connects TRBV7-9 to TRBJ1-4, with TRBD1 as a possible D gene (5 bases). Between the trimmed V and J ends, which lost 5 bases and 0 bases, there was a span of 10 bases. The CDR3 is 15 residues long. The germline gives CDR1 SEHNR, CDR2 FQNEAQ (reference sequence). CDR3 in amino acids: CASSEDMTTNEKLFF. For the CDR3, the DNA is TGTGCCAGCAGCGAGGACATGACAACTAATGAAAAACTGTTTTTT.

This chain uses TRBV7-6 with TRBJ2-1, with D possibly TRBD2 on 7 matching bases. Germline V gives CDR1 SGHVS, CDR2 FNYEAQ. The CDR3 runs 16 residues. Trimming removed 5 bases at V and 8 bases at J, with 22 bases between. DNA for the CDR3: TGTGCCAGCAGCGGGGGGGGCAGGGGCGCCGGGGATGAGCAGTTCTTC. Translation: CASSGGGRGAGDEQFF.

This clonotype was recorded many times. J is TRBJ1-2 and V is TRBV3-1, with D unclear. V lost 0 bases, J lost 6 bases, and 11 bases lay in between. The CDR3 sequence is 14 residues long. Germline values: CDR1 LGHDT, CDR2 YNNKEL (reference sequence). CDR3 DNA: TGTGCCAGCAGCCAAGATTCCGGCCGTCATGGCTACACCTTC. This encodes CASSQDSGRHGYTF.

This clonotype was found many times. The CDR3 DNA sequence: TGTGCCAGCACCCTCTCGTTTGGCACTGAAGCTTTCTTT. Protein: CASTLSFGTEAFF. The V gene is TRBV28, the J gene TRBJ1-1; D gene unclear. Trimming stripped 7 bases from V and 4 bases from J, with 13 bases between. The germline V gene encodes CDR1 MDHEN and CDR2 SYDVKM. The CDR3 spans 13 residues.

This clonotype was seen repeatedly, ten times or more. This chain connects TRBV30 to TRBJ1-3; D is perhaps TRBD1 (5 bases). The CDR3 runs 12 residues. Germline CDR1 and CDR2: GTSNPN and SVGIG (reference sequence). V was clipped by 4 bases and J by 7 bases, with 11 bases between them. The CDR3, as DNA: TGTGCCTGGAATTTGGGACGGAACACCATATATTTT. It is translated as CAWNLGRNTIYF. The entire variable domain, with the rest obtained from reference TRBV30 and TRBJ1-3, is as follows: SQTIHQWPATLVQPVGSPLSLECTVEGTSNPNLYWYRQAAGRGLQLLFYSVGIGQISSEVPQNLSASRPQDRQFILSSKKLLLSDSGFYLCAWNLGRNTIYFGEGSWLTVV.

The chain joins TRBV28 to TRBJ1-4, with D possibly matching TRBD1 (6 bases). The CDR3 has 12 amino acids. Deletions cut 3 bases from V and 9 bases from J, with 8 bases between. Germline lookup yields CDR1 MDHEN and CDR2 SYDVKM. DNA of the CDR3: TGTGCCAGCAGTTTCGGGGGGCAAAAACTGTTTTTT. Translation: CASSFGGQKLFF.

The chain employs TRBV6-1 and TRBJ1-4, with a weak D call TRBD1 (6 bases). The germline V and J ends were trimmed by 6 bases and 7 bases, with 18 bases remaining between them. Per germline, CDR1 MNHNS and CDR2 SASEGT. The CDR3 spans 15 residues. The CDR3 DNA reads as TGTGCCAGCAGCGAGGTCCGGGGGGCAACTGAAAAACTGTTTTTT. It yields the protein CASSEVRGATEKLFF.

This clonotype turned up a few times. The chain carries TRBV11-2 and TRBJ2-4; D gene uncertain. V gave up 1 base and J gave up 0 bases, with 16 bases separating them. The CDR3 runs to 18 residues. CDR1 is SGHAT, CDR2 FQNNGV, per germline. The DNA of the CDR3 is TGTGCCAGCAGCTTAGGTAGAACTATTTTCCTAGCCAAAAACATTCAGTACTTC. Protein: CASSLGRTIFLAKNIQYF. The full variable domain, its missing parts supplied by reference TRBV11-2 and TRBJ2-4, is EAGVAQSPRYKIIEKRQSVAFWCNPISGHATLYWYQQILGQGPKLLIQFQNNGVVDDSQLPKDRFSAERLKGVDSTLKIQPAKLEDSAVYLCASSLGRTIFLAKNIQYFGAGTRLSVL.

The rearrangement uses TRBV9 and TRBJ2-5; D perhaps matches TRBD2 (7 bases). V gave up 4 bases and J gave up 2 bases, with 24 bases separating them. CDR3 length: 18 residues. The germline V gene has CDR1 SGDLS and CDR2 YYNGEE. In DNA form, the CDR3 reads TGTGCCAGCAGCCACCCCCCCGGGGGGCAATTCGGGCAAGAGACCCAGTACTTC. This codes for CASSHPPGGQFGQETQYF.

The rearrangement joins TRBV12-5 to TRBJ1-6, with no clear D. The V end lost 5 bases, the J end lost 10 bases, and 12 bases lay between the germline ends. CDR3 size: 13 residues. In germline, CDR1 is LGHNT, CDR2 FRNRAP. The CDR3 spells CASGGEGSSPLHF. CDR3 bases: TGTGCTAGTGGTGGAGAGGGAAGCTCACCCCTCCACTTT.